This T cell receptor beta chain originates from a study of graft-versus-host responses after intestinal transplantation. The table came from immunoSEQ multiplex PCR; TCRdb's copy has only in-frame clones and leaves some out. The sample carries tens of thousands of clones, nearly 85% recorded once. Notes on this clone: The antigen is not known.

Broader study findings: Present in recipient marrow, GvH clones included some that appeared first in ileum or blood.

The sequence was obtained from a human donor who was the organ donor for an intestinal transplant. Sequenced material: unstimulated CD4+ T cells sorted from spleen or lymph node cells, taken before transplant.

CDR3 nucleotides: TGTGCCAGTAGCGGGACAGTCGTCAATCAGCCCCAGCATTTT. Translating gives CASSGTVVNQPQHF. The V gene is TRBV19, the J gene TRBJ1-5, with 7 nucleotides matching TRBD1. CDR3 length equals 14 residues. With V trimmed by 6 bases and J by 3 bases, 5 bases remained unmatched. Germline CDR1 and CDR2: LNHDA and SQIVND (reference sequence).